This TCR beta chain is from a study of OX40 agonist ivuxolimab in advanced cancers. The V gene lost 5 bases and the J gene lost 5 bases, with 18 bases spanning the gap. CDR1 is SEHNR, CDR2 FQNEAQ, per germline (reference sequence). This CDR3 region has 15 residues. Some clones are missing from TCRdb's copy, which holds only in-frame ones; the method was immunoSEQ multiplex PCR. The sample yields about 19,000 clones, roughly 89% seen once. The sequence derives from an adult with an advanced solid tumor such as melanoma, head and neck, liver or kidney cancer. The chain is built from TRBV7-9 and TRBJ1-2; D gene uncertain. The sequencing used CD4+ or CD8+ T cells sorted from blood, collected in a trial of the OX40 agonist ivuxolimab. The CDR3 sequence: CASSLPSETAYGYTF. The CDR3, as DNA: TGTGCCAGCAGCCTTCCATCCGAGACGGCGTATGGCTACACCTTC.